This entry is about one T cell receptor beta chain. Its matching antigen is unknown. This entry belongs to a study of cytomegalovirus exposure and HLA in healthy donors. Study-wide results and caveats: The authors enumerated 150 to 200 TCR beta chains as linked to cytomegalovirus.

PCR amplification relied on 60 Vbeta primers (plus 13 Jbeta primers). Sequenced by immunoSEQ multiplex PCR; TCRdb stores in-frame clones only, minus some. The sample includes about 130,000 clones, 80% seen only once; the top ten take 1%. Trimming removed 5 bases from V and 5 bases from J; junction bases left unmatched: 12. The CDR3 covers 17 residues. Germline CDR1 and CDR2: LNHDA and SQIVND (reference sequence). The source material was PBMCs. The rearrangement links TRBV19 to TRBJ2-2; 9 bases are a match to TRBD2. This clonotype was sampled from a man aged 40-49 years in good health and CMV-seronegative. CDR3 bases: TGTGCCAGTAGTGGCGGCTTAAGAGCGGGGGGTACCGGGGAGCTGTTTTTT. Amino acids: CASSGGLRAGGTGELFF.